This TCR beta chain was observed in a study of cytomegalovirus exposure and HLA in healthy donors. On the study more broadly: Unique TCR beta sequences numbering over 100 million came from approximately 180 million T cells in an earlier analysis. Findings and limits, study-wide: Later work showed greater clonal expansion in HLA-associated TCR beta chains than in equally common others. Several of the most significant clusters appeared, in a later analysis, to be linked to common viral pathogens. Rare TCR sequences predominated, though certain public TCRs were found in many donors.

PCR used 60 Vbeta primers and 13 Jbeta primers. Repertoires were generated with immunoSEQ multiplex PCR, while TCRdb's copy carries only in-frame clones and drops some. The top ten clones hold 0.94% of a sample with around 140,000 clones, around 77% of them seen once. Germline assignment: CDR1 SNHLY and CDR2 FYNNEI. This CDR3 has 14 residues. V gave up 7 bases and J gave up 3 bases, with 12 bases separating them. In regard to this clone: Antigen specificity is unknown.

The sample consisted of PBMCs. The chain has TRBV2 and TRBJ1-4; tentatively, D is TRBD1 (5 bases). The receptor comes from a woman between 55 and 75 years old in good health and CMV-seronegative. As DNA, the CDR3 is TGTGCCAGCACCCGGCGGGGGGCTAATGAAAAACTGTTTTTT. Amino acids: CASTRRGANEKLFF.